This TCR beta chain is from a study of blood T cell repertoires in COVID-19. The overall study: PBMCs, B-cell-depleted T cells, or T cells provided the cDNA or gDNA that made up the material.

Measured with immunoSEQ multiplex PCR; TCRdb has only the in-frame clones, and not every one. The profile shows 60,000 to 85,000 clones, around 86% of them singletons. Germline V CDR1 and CDR2: MGHRA, YSYEKL. CDR3 length equals 17 residues. The trim removed 1 base at V and 0 bases at J, leaving 6 bases unmatched. Sequenced sample: peripheral blood. The origin of this receptor is a woman older than 75 with active or convalescent COVID-19. V and J are TRBV4-1 and TRBJ2-3, with 8 positions matching TRBD2. The CDR3 here is CASSQGQAGASTDTQYF. The CDR3 region has the DNA TGCGCCAGCAGCCAAGGCCAAGCGGGGGCTAGCACAGATACGCAGTATTTT.